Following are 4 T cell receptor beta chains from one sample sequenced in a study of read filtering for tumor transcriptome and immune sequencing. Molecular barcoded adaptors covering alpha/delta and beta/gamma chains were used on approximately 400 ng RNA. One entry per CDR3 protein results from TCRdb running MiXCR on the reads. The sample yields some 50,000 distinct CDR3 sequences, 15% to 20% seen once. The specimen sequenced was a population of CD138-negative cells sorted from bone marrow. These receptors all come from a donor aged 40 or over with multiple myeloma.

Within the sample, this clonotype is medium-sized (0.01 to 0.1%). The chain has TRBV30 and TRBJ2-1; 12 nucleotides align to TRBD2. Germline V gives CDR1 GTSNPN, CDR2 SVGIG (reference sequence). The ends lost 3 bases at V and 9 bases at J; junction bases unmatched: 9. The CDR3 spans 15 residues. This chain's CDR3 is CAWRAGTSGLGEQFF. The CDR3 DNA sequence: TGTGCCTGGAGGGCGGGGACTAGCGGGTTGGGTGAGCAGTTCTTC.

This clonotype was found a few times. In nucleotides, the CDR3 is TGTGCCAGCAGCTTCTCATTTGGAGGACTATATGGCTACACCTTC. This sequence encodes CASSFSFGGLYGYTF. This chain links TRBV7-2 with TRBJ1-2; no reliable D call. V was trimmed by 3 bases and J by 5 bases, leaving 16 bases between them. The CDR3 length is 15 residues. Germline values: CDR1 SGHTA, CDR2 FQGNSA.

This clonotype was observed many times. CDR3 bases: TGTGCCAGCAGCCATGGCCAGGTCCCGTACCAAGAGACCCAGTACTTC. Its translation: CASSHGQVPYQETQYF. The V gene is TRBV7-2, the J gene TRBJ2-5; D unresolved. The V gene's germline CDR1 is SGHTA and CDR2 FQGNSA. Trimming took off 5 bases at V and 0 bases at J, with 16 bases between the two ends. CDR3 length equals 16 residues.

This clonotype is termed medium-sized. The CDR3: CSVEDAQGAVNNEQFF. DNA for the CDR3: TGCAGCGTTGAAGATGCGCAGGGGGCTGTAAACAATGAGCAGTTCTTC. The V gene is TRBV29-1, the J gene TRBJ2-1, with 8 bases matching TRBD1. Per germline, CDR1 SQVTM and CDR2 ANQGSEA. With 0 bases clipped from V and 5 bases from J, the junction kept 9 bases outside the gene matches. The CDR3 extends over 16 amino acids.